A selection of T cell receptor beta chains follows, all from one sample in a study of identical twins. MiXCR, applied by TCRdb to the 5' RACE reads, yields one record per CDR3 protein. The sample has hundreds of thousands of distinct CDR3 sequences, roughly 10% seen once. The data were also submitted as part of a second study, on yellow fever vaccine responses in identical twins.

Sequencing was done on a sample of CD8+ T cells sorted from blood. The receptor source for this set is a woman aged 18-35 years in good health. The CDR3 runs from the conserved cysteine through the conserved F or W. D genes are given only for firm matches. Some rows mark clone size as missing; the rest say once, few, many or name a class of expanded clone.

j_call	clone_size	v_call	d_call	cdr3_nt	cdr3_aa
TRBJ2-7	NA	TRBV4-3	NA	TGCGCCAGCAGCCAAGATCAAAGCGGCGTGGTAGTTGAGCAGTACTTC	CASSQDQSGVVVEQYF
TRBJ2-3	few	TRBV20-1	TRBD1	TGCAGTGCTAGAGTTAAGGGACAGAGCTTCACAGATACGCAGTATTTT	CSARVKGQSFTDTQYF
TRBJ2-7	many	TRBV29-1	NA	TGCGACAATCCGGGACCGCCTTTATACGAGCAGTACTTC	CDNPGPPLYEQYF
TRBJ2-1	many	TRBV7-9	NA	TGTGCCAGACTCCCGATGCGAGAAGGATCCAATGAGCAGTTCTTC	CARLPMREGSNEQFF
TRBJ2-3	NA	TRBV28	NA	TGTGCCAGCAGTCTGCGGGTAGGCACAGATACGCAGTATTTT	CASSLRVGTDTQYF
TRBJ2-3	many	TRBV12-3/TRBV12-4	TRBD1	TGTGCCAGCAGTTATCGACAGGGCTTCACAGATACGCAGTATTTT	CASSYRQGFTDTQYF
TRBJ2-5	few	TRBV20-1	NA	TGCAGTGCTAGATTTTCCAGAGGGTCAGAGACCCAGTACTTC	CSARFSRGSETQYF
TRBJ1-4	many	TRBV11-2	TRBD1	TGTGCCAGCAGCCTAACAGGAGGGGACAGGGCGCATGAAAAACTGTTTTTT	CASSLTGGDRAHEKLFF
TRBJ1-6	NA	TRBV7-9	NA	TGTGCCAGCAGCTTAGTGGCAGGGATGGATTCACCCCTCCACTTT	CASSLVAGMDSPLHF
TRBJ2-1	few	TRBV20-1	TRBD2	TGCAGTGCTAGGGTAGCGGGTTCCCCCAATGAGCAGTTCTTC	CSARVAGSPNEQFF